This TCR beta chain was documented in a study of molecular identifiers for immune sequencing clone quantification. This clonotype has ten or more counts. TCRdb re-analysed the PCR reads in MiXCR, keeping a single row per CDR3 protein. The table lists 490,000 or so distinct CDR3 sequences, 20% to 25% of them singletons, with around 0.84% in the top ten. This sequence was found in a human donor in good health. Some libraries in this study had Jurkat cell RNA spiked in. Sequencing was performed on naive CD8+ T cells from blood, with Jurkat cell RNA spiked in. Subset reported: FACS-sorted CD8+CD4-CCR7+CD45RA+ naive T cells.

The CDR3 loop is CASTSPRGDTGELFF. The CDR3 DNA reads as TGTGCCAGCACATCCCCGAGGGGGGACACCGGGGAGCTGTTTTTT. This sequence joins TRBV12-3 or TRBV12-4 and TRBJ2-2, with D possibly called TRBD1 or TRBD2 (6 bases each). The CDR3 consists of 15 residues. Trimming shortened V by 7 bases and J by 3 bases, and 15 bases separated the two germline ends.